This T cell receptor beta chain was found in a study of a mutant IDH1 vaccine in newly diagnosed glioma. The CDR3 length is 16 residues. Germline CDR1 reads MDHEN; CDR2 reads SYDVKM. V gave up 5 bases and J gave up 0 bases; unmatched junction bases: 8. Only in-frame clones appear in the TCRdb table, and some are missing; sequencing was by immunoSEQ multiplex PCR. The sample has tens of thousands of clones; over 75% are singletons. Note on this clone: Its antigen is unidentified.

Noted time point: week 5, during vaccination. Every single dose of the vaccine, 300 ug of mutant IDH1 20-mer peptide, came with topical imiquimod. The V and J genes are TRBV28 and TRBJ2-7, with 9 bases that match TRBD1. Specimen: PBMCs, collected from a glioma patient whose treatment included an IDH1 peptide vaccine. The TCR comes from a woman aged 50 to 65 with glioma. The CDR3 here is CASSALPGQGSYEQYF. CDR3 in DNA: TGTGCCAGCAGTGCCCTCCCGGGACAGGGCTCCTACGAGCAGTACTTC. Full variable domain (missing parts from reference TRBV28 and TRBJ2-7): DVKVTQSSRYLVKRTGEKVFLECVQDMDHENMFWYRQDPGLGLRLIYFSYDVKMKEKGDIPEGYSVSREKKERFSLILESASTNQTSMYLCASSALPGQGSYEQYFGPGTRLTVT.